These 3 T cell receptor beta chains were all obtained from the same sample, sequenced in a study of cytomegalovirus exposure and HLA in healthy donors. The data were produced by immunoSEQ multiplex PCR, yet TCRdb's version contains in-frame clones alone and is incomplete. The sample includes about 170,000 clones, about nine tenths seen only once; the top ten take 10%. The sequencing input was PBMCs. The receptors stem from a woman aged 18-30 years in good health and CMV-seropositive.

The chain recombines TRBV9 with TRBJ2-3, with 7 bases lining up with TRBD2. The length of the CDR3 is 15 residues. After removal of 6 bases from V and 2 bases from J, the junction contained 9 bases not matched to a gene. Germline V gene data show CDR1 as SGDLS and CDR2 as YYNGEE. The CDR3 bases are TGTGCCAGCAATCTGGCGGGAGCCCACACAGATACGCAGTATTTT. Its protein product is CASNLAGAHTDTQYF.

The sample holds a few counts of this clone. The CDR3 DNA is TGCGCCAGCAGCCGGGTCGGCGGGGAGCAGTACTTC. Encoded protein: CASSRVGGEQYF. The genes are TRBV4-1 and TRBJ2-7; D may be TRBD2 (5 bases). The V gene lost 4 bases and the J gene lost 7 bases, with 11 bases spanning the gap. From germline, CDR1 is MGHRA and CDR2 YSYEKL. There are 12 residues in the CDR3.

The chain's CDR3 is CASSSSSAGTGNIQYF. The CDR3 coding sequence is TGTGCCAGCAGCTCCTCATCAGCGGGGACCGGGAACATTCAGTACTTC. V gene TRBV6-6 combines with J gene TRBJ2-4; TRBD2 agrees at 7 bases. This CDR3 is 16 amino acids long. Germline V CDR1 and CDR2: MNHNY, SVGAGI (reference sequence). V gave up 6 bases and J gave up 7 bases; unmatched junction bases: 15.